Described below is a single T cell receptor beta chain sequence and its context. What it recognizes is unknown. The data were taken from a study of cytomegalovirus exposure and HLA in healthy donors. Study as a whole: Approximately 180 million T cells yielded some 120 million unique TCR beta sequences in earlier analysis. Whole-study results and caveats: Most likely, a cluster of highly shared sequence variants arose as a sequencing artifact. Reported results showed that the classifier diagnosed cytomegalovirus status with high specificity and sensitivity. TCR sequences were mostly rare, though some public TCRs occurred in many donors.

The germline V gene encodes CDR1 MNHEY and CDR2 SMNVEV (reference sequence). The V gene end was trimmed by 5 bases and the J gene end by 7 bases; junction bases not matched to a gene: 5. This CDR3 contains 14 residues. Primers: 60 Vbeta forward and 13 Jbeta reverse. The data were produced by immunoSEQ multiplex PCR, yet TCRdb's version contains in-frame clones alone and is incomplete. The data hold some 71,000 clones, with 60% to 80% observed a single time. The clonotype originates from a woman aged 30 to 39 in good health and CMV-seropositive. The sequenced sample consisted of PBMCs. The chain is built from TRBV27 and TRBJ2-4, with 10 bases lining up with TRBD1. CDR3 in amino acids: CASSPGTGENIQYF. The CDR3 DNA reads TGTGCCAGCAGTCCCGGGACAGGGGAGAACATTCAGTACTTC.